A single sample is the source of the 6 T cell receptor beta chains below, sequenced in a study of CD4 T cell repertoires in COVID-19 (dated by TCRdb to the early 2020s). Library method: the immunoSEQ multiplex PCR assay. This immuneACCESS table, as held by TCRdb, lists in-frame sequences with V and J called but not all clones. Of the missing ones, under half trace to an unresolved V gene in checked studies; the others have no known cause. This sample has 65,000 to 95,000 clones in its table, and approximately 83% of those were observed once. Approximately 0.6% of the sample is in the top ten clones. This sample's time point label indicates: sample from a COVID-19-recovered individual after infection. The specimen comprised CD4+ T cells from peripheral blood, sampled after recovery from COVID-19. Every receptor here comes from a human donor who had COVID-19.

The rearrangement joins TRBV18 to TRBJ2-6; D uncertain. Per germline, CDR1 KGHSH and CDR2 LQKENI. Trimming left V 0 bases short and J 0 bases short, with 9 bases between. The CDR3 extends over 17 amino acids. The CDR3 coding sequence is TGTGCCAGCTCACCACCAGATTGGGTCTCTGGGGCCAACGTCCTGACTTTC. Encoded protein: CASSPPDWVSGANVLTF. The entire variable domain, with the rest obtained from reference TRBV18 and TRBJ2-6, is as follows: NAGVMQNPRHLVRRRGQEARLRCSPMKGHSHVYWYRQLPEEGLKFMVYLQKENIIDESGMPKERFSAEFPKEGPSILRIQQVVRGDSAAYFCASSPPDWVSGANVLTFGAGSRLTVL.

The chain uses TRBV19 and TRBJ1-4; a possible D gene is TRBD1 (6 bases). The V end was cut by 3 bases, the J end by 5 bases, with 22 bases between. In germline, CDR1 is LNHDA, CDR2 SQIVND (reference sequence). The CDR3 has 18 amino acids. In DNA, the CDR3 is TGTGCCAGTAGTATCCGCCCCCGCCGACAGGAAGGAAATGAAAAACTGTTTTTT. Encoded protein: CASSIRPRRQEGNEKLFF.

This clone was counted once. This chain connects TRBV7-9 to TRBJ2-1; 8 bases are shared with TRBD2. Trimming at V came to 11 bases and at J to 0 bases, leaving 9 bases not matched to a gene. This CDR3 comprises 15 residues. Germline lookup yields CDR1 SEHNR and CDR2 FQNEAQ (reference sequence). The CDR3 DNA reads TGTGCCGTAAGGACTAGCCCCAGCTCCTACAATGAGCAGTTCTTC. Its translation is CAVRTSPSSYNEQFF.

The V call is TRBV7-9, the J call TRBJ1-3, with no clear D. The germline V gene has CDR1 SEHNR and CDR2 FQNEAQ (reference sequence). V was clipped by 5 bases and J by 1 base, with 6 bases between them. The CDR3 consists of 13 residues. The CDR3 loop is CASSLNSGNTIYF. CDR3 bases: TGTGCCAGCAGCCTGAATTCTGGAAACACCATATATTTT.

The V call is TRBV19, the J call TRBJ2-3; the D gene is possibly TRBD2 (6 bases). The ends were cut back, 5 bases at V and 2 bases at J, with 11 bases in the middle. CDR3 size: 14 residues. Germline-derived CDR1 and CDR2 are LNHDA and SQIVND (reference sequence). The CDR3 region is CASSVGTLTDTQYF. Written as DNA, the CDR3 is TGTGCCAGTAGTGTTGGGACTCTCACAGATACGCAGTATTTT.

V and J are TRBV5-1 and TRBJ1-1; D uncertain. The V gene lost 4 bases and the J gene lost 2 bases, with 15 bases spanning the gap. Germline CDR1 is SGHRS and CDR2 is YFSETQ. The CDR3 is made up of 15 amino acids. The CDR3 loop is CASSGGGGFNTEAFF. The CDR3 nucleotides read TGCGCCAGCAGCGGCGGAGGAGGTTTTAACACTGAAGCTTTCTTT.